This is a list of T cell receptor beta chains from one sample in a study of blood T cells in healthy people across ages. A single record per CDR3 protein comes from TCRdb applying MiXCR to the 5' RACE reads. The repertoire holds around 1.7 million distinct CDR3 sequences, over 25% seen once, with roughly 8% in the top ten. The sequenced sample was blood. The receptors were sampled from a woman aged 30 to 39 in good health. The CDR3 runs from the conserved cysteine through the conserved F or W. The D gene is left open where the match is weak. Part of the rows lack a size; the others show once, few, many or a class for expanded clones.

D gene,V gene,clone size,J gene,CDR3 DNA,CDR3 protein
NA,TRBV5-1,NA,TRBJ1-6,TGCGCCAGCAGCCCAGGAGAGGGGCCACCCCTCCACTTT,CASSPGEGPPLHF
NA,TRBV15,few,TRBJ1-4,TGTGCCACCAGCAGAGATCCGGGGACTACGACTGAAAAACTGTTTTTT,CATSRDPGTTTEKLFF
NA,TRBV9,few,TRBJ1-5,TGTGCCAGCAGCGTAGATGCAGGGGTCGGTCAGCCCCAGCATTTT,CASSVDAGVGQPQHF
NA,TRBV4-3,NA,TRBJ2-1,TGCGCCAGCAGCCAAGGCCGGGACCCAAACAATGAGCAGTTCTTC,CASSQGRDPNNEQFF
NA,TRBV25-1,NA,TRBJ2-7,TGTGCCAGCACCCCAAATATTGCAGCTAAAGCCTCCTACGAGCAGTACTTC,CASTPNIAAKASYEQYF
TRBD2,TRBV6-2/TRBV6-3,NA,TRBJ2-7,TGTGCCAGCAGTCCGGCCAGTCTGATGGGACTAGCGGGAGTTTCAGGCGAGCAGTACTTC,CASSPASLMGLAGVSGEQYF
TRBD1,TRBV6-4,few,TRBJ1-5,TGTGCCACCCCGGGGGGACAGGGGGCCTGTCGGAGGAGCAATCAGCCCCAGCATTTT,CATPGGQGACRRSNQPQHF
NA,TRBV6-1,NA,TRBJ2-7,TGTGCCAGCAGTCCACAGGGTTGGCACGAGCAGTACTTC,CASSPQGWHEQYF
NA,TRBV29-1,many,TRBJ2-7,TGCAGCGTTGAAGATGGAGCCAGACCCTACGAGCAGTACTTC,CSVEDGARPYEQYF
NA,TRBV5-1,NA,TRBJ2-3,TGCGCCAGCAGCTTGGCCGTACGGCAGCATACGCAGTATTTT,CASSLAVRQHTQYF
TRBD2,TRBV7-9,many,TRBJ2-7,TGTGCCAGCAGCTTACCAAGGGCTAGCGGGAGCGACGAGCAGTACTTC,CASSLPRASGSDEQYF
NA,TRBV2,once,TRBJ2-3,TGTACCAGCAAACTAGGATCAGATACGCAGTATTTT,CTSKLGSDTQYF
TRBD2,TRBV20-1,NA,TRBJ2-5,TGCAGTGCATGGCTAGCGGGGGGGCAAGAGACCCAGTACTTC,CSAWLAGGQETQYF
NA,TRBV6-1,few,TRBJ1-5,TGTGCCAGCAGCGCCTTGACCGAAGGTAATCAGCCCCAGCATTTT,CASSALTEGNQPQHF
NA,TRBV29-1,few,TRBJ2-2,TGCAGCGTCCAGGGGAGGGGGCGCAGCGGGGAGCTGTTTTTT,CSVQGRGRSGELFF
NA,TRBV6-5,NA,TRBJ1-1,TGTGCCAGCAGTTGGGCCCTTTCTATGAACACTGAAGCTTTCTTT,CASSWALSMNTEAFF
TRBD2,TRBV11-2,many,TRBJ2-5,TGTGCCAGCAGCTTTAGCGGGAGAACAGGAGAGACCCAGTACTTC,CASSFSGRTGETQYF
NA,TRBV12-3/TRBV12-4,few,TRBJ2-6,TGTGCCAGCAGTTTAAAGTCGGGGCGCTCTGGGGCCAACGCCCTGACTTTC,CASSLKSGRSGANALTF
NA,TRBV2,NA,TRBJ1-1,TGTGCCAGCAAACGGGGTAACGCTGAAGCTTTCTTT,CASKRGNAEAFF
NA,TRBV7-2,NA,TRBJ2-1,TGTGCCAGCAGCCCCCGAGCGAGAGAGACCCAGTTCTTC,CASSPRARETQFF
NA,TRBV10-3,many,TRBJ2-7,TGTGCCATCGGGGAGAGTTCCTACGAGCAGTACTTC,CAIGESSYEQYF
NA,TRBV7-2,NA,TRBJ2-2,TGTGCCAGCAGCTCCCATGTGGGGGGGCCAGCCGGGGAGCTGTTTTTT,CASSSHVGGPAGELFF
TRBD2,TRBV4-3,many,TRBJ2-7,TGCGCCAGCAGCCAAGATCTACTAGCGGCTTCCTACGAGCAGTACTTC,CASSQDLLAASYEQYF
NA,TRBV28,few,TRBJ2-7,TGTGCCGGGGCGGGGCGGACAGTCCCCCACGAGCAGTACTTC,CAGAGRTVPHEQYF
NA,TRBV27,once,TRBJ2-6,TGTGCCAGCAACCCTAGTCAATTCTACTCTGGGGCCAACGTCCTGACTTTC,CASNPSQFYSGANVLTF
TRBD2,TRBV6-5,NA,TRBJ2-3,TGTGCCAGCAGTTACCAACTAGCGTTAAGCACAGATACGCAGTATTTT,CASSYQLALSTDTQYF
TRBD2,TRBV5-1,many,TRBJ2-7,TGCGCCAGCAGCCCCCGGGGGGAGTGGAACGAGCAGTACTTC,CASSPRGEWNEQYF
TRBD2,TRBV20-1,many,TRBJ2-3,TGCAGTGCTAGGAAACCGGGACTAGCGGGGTACACAGATACGCAGTATTTT,CSARKPGLAGYTDTQYF
TRBD1,TRBV25-1,NA,TRBJ2-7,TGTGCCAGCAGTGAACCGGCCGGGACAGGGGATCACGAGCAGTCCTTC,CASSEPAGTGDHEQSF
NA,TRBV5-1,NA,TRBJ2-1,TGCGCCAGCAGATTACTTGACAATGAGCAGTTCTTC,CASRLLDNEQFF
NA,TRBV29-1,NA,TRBJ2-1,TGCATCGTTGTGGTACCCAATAGGAGCAATGAGCAGTTCTTC,CIVVVPNRSNEQFF
NA,TRBV11-2,NA,TRBJ1-1,TGTGCCAGCAGCTCATACAAGGGGAGAATGAACACTGAAGCTTTCTTT,CASSSYKGRMNTEAFF
TRBD1,TRBV10-3,NA,TRBJ2-7,TGTGCCGTCAGGGGGACAGGGTCTCCCTGCGAGCAGTACTTC,CAVRGTGSPCEQYF
NA,TRBV30,NA,TRBJ2-5,TGTGCCTCCACCCTGGGGAGTACACAAGAGACCCAGTACTTC,CASTLGSTQETQYF
NA,TRBV4-1,NA,TRBJ1-2,TGCGCCAGCAGCCAAGCAAACTGTGGCTACACCTTC,CASSQANCGYTF
NA,TRBV7-9,NA,TRBJ2-5,TGTGCCAGCAGCTTAGTTGTCGCTCGGGCCCAGTACTTC,CASSLVVARAQYF
NA,TRBV6-6,NA,TRBJ1-2,TGTGCCAGCAACCCAGGACCCTATGGCTACACCTTC,CASNPGPYGYTF
NA,TRBV9,few,TRBJ2-2,TGTGCCAGCAGCGTAGAGGGCCACGGGGAGCTGTTTTTT,CASSVEGHGELFF
TRBD1,TRBV7-7,NA,TRBJ2-3,TGTGCCAGCAGCTTAGGTCAGGGGGTGAGCACAGATACGCAGTATTTT,CASSLGQGVSTDTQYF
TRBD1,TRBV20-1,NA,TRBJ1-6,TGCAGTGCTATTGCCGGGACAGATGATCCACCCCTCCACTTT,CSAIAGTDDPPLHF
NA,TRBV11-2,NA,TRBJ2-3,TGTGCCAGCAGCTTAGGCCGACAGGCAGATACGCAGTATTTT,CASSLGRQADTQYF
TRBD2,TRBV5-1,NA,TRBJ2-1,TGCGCCAGCAGCTCATGGGGGGGTCACAACAATGAGCAGTTCTTC,CASSSWGGHNNEQFF
NA,TRBV29-1,many,TRBJ2-1,TGCAGCGTTGCGGACAGTGCGTACTACAATGAGCAGTTCTTC,CSVADSAYYNEQFF
NA,TRBV27,few,TRBJ2-3,TGTGCCAGCAAAGGAGGAACGGGACGGAGAAATCTTAAGACAGATACGCAGTATTTT,CASKGGTGRRNLKTDTQYF
NA,TRBV5-1,few,TRBJ1-1,TGTGCCAGCAGCTCAGGAACTCGGAACACTGAAGCTTTCTTT,CASSSGTRNTEAFF
NA,TRBV30,NA,TRBJ1-6,TGTGCCCGGAGCTCAGGGCAAAATTCACCCCTCCACTTT,CARSSGQNSPLHF
TRBD1,TRBV29-1,few,TRBJ2-4,TGCAGCGCCGGGACAGGGGGGGACAAAAACATTCAGTACTTC,CSAGTGGDKNIQYF
NA,TRBV15,many,TRBJ2-7,TGTGCCACCAGCAGAGGGGGAGTTTCCTACGAGCAGTACTTC,CATSRGGVSYEQYF
NA,TRBV20-1,NA,TRBJ1-5,TGCAGTGCTAGAGCCGGGCAGTATCTCAGGACCCAGCATTTT,CSARAGQYLRTQHF
NA,TRBV20-1,NA,TRBJ1-2,TGCAGTGCTAGAATCCTGGGATTGGAAGGCTACACCTTC,CSARILGLEGYTF
TRBD1,TRBV6-5,many,TRBJ1-2,TGTGCCAGCAGTGGGGGGACAGGAGGGGTTGGCTACACCTTC,CASSGGTGGVGYTF
TRBD2,TRBV20-1,NA,TRBJ2-5,TGCAGTGCTAGATTGCGGACTAGCGGGAGAGGAGAGACCCAGTACTTC,CSARLRTSGRGETQYF
NA,TRBV29-1,many,TRBJ2-1,TGCAGCGTACACAGGGCTGGAAATGAGCAGTTCTTC,CSVHRAGNEQFF
NA,TRBV2,few,TRBJ2-5,TGTGCCAGCAGTGACGACCGGGATACGAAAGAGACCCAGTACTTC,CASSDDRDTKETQYF
NA,TRBV10-3,NA,TRBJ1-2,TGTGCCATCAGGGAAACAGGGACCGGTAGCTACACCTTC,CAIRETGTGSYTF